The clone carrying this T cell receptor (beta chain) was seen many times. This sample is drawn from a study of T cells in Graves' hyperthyroidism and ophthalmopathy. Amplified TCR beta CDR3 regions came from RNA transcripts. A set of HTBI primers served as the primers for a first-round RT-PCR of the TCR CDR3. Each CDR3 protein gets one entry after TCRdb re-called the multiplex PCR reads with MiXCR. The data hold hundreds of thousands of distinct CDR3 sequences, with 15% to 18% observed a single time. Patients were aged 18 to 65, had disease duration under 2 months, and had newly diagnosed hyperthyroidism. Germline V gene data show CDR1 as LGHDT and CDR2 as YNNKEL (reference sequence). Trimming took 4 bases from V and 7 from J; bases not matched to a gene: 11. The CDR3 loop spans 16 amino acids.

The sample taken for sequencing was blood. The chain is built from TRBV3-1 and TRBJ2-1, with 9 bases matching TRBD2. The origin of this receptor is a woman between 18 and 29 years old with Graves' hyperthyroidism that later progressed to Graves' ophthalmopathy. The CDR3 sequence: CASSPQTSGVGNEQFF. DNA for the CDR3: TGTGCCAGCAGCCCCCAGACTAGCGGAGTGGGTAATGAGCAGTTCTTC.